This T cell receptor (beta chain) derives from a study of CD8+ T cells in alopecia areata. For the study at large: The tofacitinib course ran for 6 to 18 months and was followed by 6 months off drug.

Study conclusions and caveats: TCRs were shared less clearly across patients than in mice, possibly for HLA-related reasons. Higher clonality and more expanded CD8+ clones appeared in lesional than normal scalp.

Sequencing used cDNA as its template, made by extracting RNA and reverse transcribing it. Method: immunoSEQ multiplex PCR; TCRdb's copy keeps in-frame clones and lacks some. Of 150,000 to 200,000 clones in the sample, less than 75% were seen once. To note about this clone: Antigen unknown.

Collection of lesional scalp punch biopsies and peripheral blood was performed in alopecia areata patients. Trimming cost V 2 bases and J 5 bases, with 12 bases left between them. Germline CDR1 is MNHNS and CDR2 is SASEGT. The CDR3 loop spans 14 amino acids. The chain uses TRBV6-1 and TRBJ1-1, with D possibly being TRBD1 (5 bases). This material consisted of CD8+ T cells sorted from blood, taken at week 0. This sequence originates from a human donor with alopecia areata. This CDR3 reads CASSEIGAGTEAFF. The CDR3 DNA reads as TGTGCCAGCAGTGAAATAGGGGCCGGTACTGAAGCTTTCTTT.